Below are 24 T cell receptor beta chains sequenced from a single sample in a study of response to subunit inactivated influenza vaccine. TCRdb independently ran MiXCR on the RT-PCR reads; one entry per CDR3 protein. The profile shows about 180,000 distinct CDR3 sequences, roughly 10% of them singletons. The material sequenced was CD8+ T cells sorted from PBMCs, taken around 25 months after vaccination. These receptors originate from a man between 50 and 75 years old who received an inactivated influenza vaccine.

This clonotype was detected a few times. V is TRBV29-1 and J is TRBJ2-5; the D gene is possibly TRBD2 (5 bases). This CDR3 comprises 11 residues. In germline, CDR1 is SQVTM, CDR2 ANQGSEA. CDR3 region: CSLIAQETQYF. In DNA, the CDR3 is TGCAGTTTGATAGCGCAAGAGACCCAGTACTTC.

The chain is built from TRBV7-6 and TRBJ2-1; D gene ambiguous. The ends were cut back, 0 bases at V and 7 bases at J, with 10 bases in the middle. This CDR3 spans 14 amino acids. From germline, CDR1 is SGHVS and CDR2 FNYEAQ. The CDR3 DNA sequence: TGTGCCAGCAGCTTAGCGTGGGGTGGTAATGAGCAGTTCTTC. This translates into CASSLAWGGNEQFF.

This clonotype came up a few times. V is TRBV10-1 and J is TRBJ2-3, with unresolved D. The length of the CDR3 is 13 residues. Trimming took 3 bases from V and 1 from J, leaving 5 bases between them. The germline V gene has CDR1 WNHNN and CDR2 SYGVQD (reference sequence). CDR3 sequence (DNA): TGCGCCAGCAGTGATTCCGGCACAGATACGCAGTATTTT. Amino acids: CASSDSGTDTQYF.

This sequence joins TRBV15 and TRBJ2-3, with 7 bases lining up with TRBD2. The CDR3 extends over 13 amino acids. V lost 9 bases and J lost 1; bases outside the gene matches: 4. CDR1 is LNHNV, CDR2 YYDKDF, per germline (reference sequence). CDR3 sequence: CATTRGGTDTQYF. The CDR3 DNA reads as TGTGCCACTACTCGGGGGGGCACAGATACGCAGTATTTT.

Only a few counts were recorded for this clonotype. The chain uses TRBV24-1 and TRBJ1-1, with 8 bases matching TRBD1. The CDR3 consists of 19 residues. The J segment lost 2 bases and the V segment lost 3 bases, leaving 16 bases of the junction unmatched. Germline V CDR1 and CDR2: KGHDR, SFDVKD. The CDR3 DNA is TGTGCCACCAGTGATCCTGAGACAGGGGCGCAGTTTATTAACACTGAAGCTTTCTTT. It specifies CATSDPETGAQFINTEAFF.

This clonotype was counted between two and nine times. The V call is TRBV12-3 or TRBV12-4, the J call TRBJ2-1, with TRBD2 identical over 11 bases. This CDR3 is 18 amino acids long. The junction had 10 bases not matched to a gene; V was cut back by 6 bases and J by 0 bases. The CDR3 nucleotides read TGTGCCAGCAGACACCGTGCTAGCGGGGGGCTCTCCTACAATGAGCAGTTCTTC. Its protein is CASRHRASGGLSYNEQFF.

This CDR3 is CASSRPVGSDTQYF. CDR3 in DNA: TGTGCCAGCAGCCGACCTGTCGGGAGTGATACGCAGTATTTT. This chain joins TRBV28 and TRBJ2-3; D may be TRBD2 (6 bases). Deletions cut 6 bases from V and 6 bases from J, with 16 bases between. The CDR3 contains 14 residues. Germline CDR1 is MDHEN and CDR2 is SYDVKM.

The chain links TRBV5-1 to TRBJ2-1; D gene ambiguous. This CDR3 is built from 15 residues. The germline V and J ends were trimmed by 3 bases and 0 bases, with 10 bases remaining between them. Germline loops: CDR1 SGHRS, CDR2 YFSETQ. DNA for the CDR3: TGCGCCAGCAGCTCCGTAACGTACTCCTACAATGAGCAGTTCTTC. Its translation: CASSSVTYSYNEQFF.

This clonotype was detected once. The chain recombines TRBV6-1 with TRBJ2-7; no clear D. The CDR3 runs to 13 residues. Germline values: CDR1 MNHNS, CDR2 SASEGT. The ends were cut back, 3 bases at V and 2 bases at J, with 8 bases in the middle. In DNA form, the CDR3 reads TGTGCCAGCAGTGAGATTGGACCCTACGAGCAGTACTTC. Its protein is CASSEIGPYEQYF.

The chain employs TRBV6-1 and TRBJ2-1; 15 positions agree with TRBD2. Germline V gene lookup returns CDR1 MNHNS and CDR2 SASEGT. The V gene end was trimmed by 6 bases and the J gene end by 7 bases; junction bases not matched to a gene: 4. The CDR3 has 15 amino acids. DNA for the CDR3: TGTGCCAGCAGCAAAGGGACTAGCGGGGGGAATGAGCAGTTCTTC. It translates to CASSKGTSGGNEQFF.

This clonotype was counted at least ten times. This chain joins TRBV3-1 and TRBJ1-5; D is unclear. The V gene lost 0 bases and the J gene lost 6 bases, with 6 bases spanning the gap. The germline V gene has CDR1 LGHDT and CDR2 YNNKEL (reference sequence). CDR3 length equals 13 residues. CDR3 nucleotides: TGTGCCAGCAGCCAAGATCTGGGTCAGCCCCAGCATTTT. As protein: CASSQDLGQPQHF.

Of note for this clonotype: One end of the junction does not line up with germline, which may come from a read error. The gene calls are TRBV15 and TRBJ2-2; TRBD2 is a possible D gene (6 bases). Per the germline V gene, CDR1 is LNHNV and CDR2 is YYDKDF (reference sequence). The CDR3 covers 15 residues. The DNA for the CDR3 is TGTGCCATCAGCAGAACAAGCGGGTTGACCGGGGAGCTGTTTTTT. Translated, it gives CAISRTSGLTGELFF.

V and J are TRBV9 and TRBJ2-7; D gene uncertain. The ends were cut back, 0 bases at V and 3 bases at J, with 16 bases in the middle. This CDR3 has 16 amino acids. Germline-derived CDR1 and CDR2 are SGDLS and YYNGEE. The CDR3 loop is CASSVGGEARHYEQYF. CDR3 DNA sequence: TGTGCCAGCAGCGTAGGTGGTGAAGCGAGGCACTACGAGCAGTACTTC.

The genes are TRBV27 and TRBJ2-7; D possibly corresponds to TRBD1 (5 bases). Between the trimmed V and J ends, which lost 3 bases and 2 bases, there was a span of 8 bases. This CDR3 has 13 amino acids. The germline gives CDR1 MNHEY, CDR2 SMNVEV (reference sequence). CDR3: CASSLSRAYEQYF. The CDR3, as DNA: TGTGCCAGCAGTTTGTCCAGGGCCTACGAGCAGTACTTC.

V gene TRBV27 combines with J gene TRBJ2-5, with TRBD1 matching over 9 bases. The CDR3 is made up of 15 amino acids. V trimming: 5 bases; J trimming: 8 bases; junction bases outside the gene matches: 12. Germline V gives CDR1 MNHEY, CDR2 SMNVEV (reference sequence). The CDR3 DNA reads TGTGCCAGCAGTCCTTGGACAGGGGCAAAGAGAACCCAGTACTTC. Amino acid sequence: CASSPWTGAKRTQYF.

V is TRBV6-5 and J is TRBJ2-7; D unclear. V lost 0 bases, J lost 3 bases, and 9 bases lay in between. The CDR3 is 14 residues long. Germline values: CDR1 MNHEY, CDR2 SVGAGI. In DNA form, the CDR3 reads TGTGCCAGCAGTTACTCTCCCACAAACTACGAGCAGTACTTC. It yields the protein CASSYSPTNYEQYF.

This clonotype has more than one count but fewer than ten. This sequence joins TRBV7-9 and TRBJ2-2, with 10 bases matching TRBD1. This CDR3 is 16 amino acids long. The trim removed 8 bases at V and 3 bases at J, leaving 9 bases unmatched. The germline V gene has CDR1 SEHNR and CDR2 FQNEAQ (reference sequence). The chain's CDR3 is CASEPPGQGYTGELFF. Here the CDR3 DNA reads TGTGCCAGCGAGCCTCCGGGACAGGGGTACACCGGGGAGCTGTTTTTT.

This chain uses TRBV28 with TRBJ2-1; possible D gene TRBD1, 7 bases. The germline V and J ends were trimmed by 8 bases and 2 bases, with 10 bases remaining between them. CDR1 is MDHEN and CDR2 is SYDVKM in the germline V gene. The CDR3 extends over 13 amino acids. This CDR3 is CASAGQTYNEQFF. CDR3 DNA: TGTGCCAGCGCGGGACAGACCTACAATGAGCAGTTCTTC. The full variable domain, in which reference TRBV28 and TRBJ2-1 provide the parts outside the CDR3, is DVKVTQSSRYLVKRTGEKVFLECVQDMDHENMFWYRQDPGLGLRLIYFSYDVKMKEKGDIPEGYSVSREKKERFSLILESASTNQTSMYLCASAGQTYNEQFFGPGTRLTVL.

In this sample, this clonotype turned up many times. The chain recombines TRBV7-9 with TRBJ2-7; D unclear. V lost 3 bases to trimming and J lost 3 bases, with 6 bases between them. The CDR3 is 12 amino acids. Germline V gives CDR1 SEHNR, CDR2 FQNEAQ (reference sequence). CDR3 sequence: CASSFPFYEQYF. The CDR3 DNA reads TGTGCCAGCAGCTTCCCTTTCTACGAGCAGTACTTC.

This sequence joins TRBV15 and TRBJ2-2; possibly TRBD2 for D (6 bases). CDR3 size: 15 residues. Germline V lookup: CDR1 LNHNV, CDR2 YYDKDF (reference sequence). Deletions cut 6 bases from V and 2 bases from J, with 13 bases between. CDR3 nucleotide sequence: TGTGCCACCAGGCCTTGGGACTTTAACACCGGGGAGCTGTTTTTT. Protein sequence: CATRPWDFNTGELFF.

The V call is TRBV9, the J call TRBJ2-2; no clear D gene. CDR1 and CDR2 (germline): SGDLS, YYNGEE. V gave up 0 bases and J gave up 5 bases, with 14 bases separating them. The CDR3 consists of 16 residues. The CDR3 bases are TGTGCCAGCAGCGTAGCAGCTCCCCTGGGGACCGGGGAGCTGTTTTTT. This codes for CASSVAAPLGTGELFF.

This clonotype occurred a few times. This chain connects TRBV29-1 to TRBJ2-4; 8 bases are a match to TRBD1. CDR1 is SQVTM, CDR2 ANQGSEA, per germline. This CDR3 has 14 amino acids. V shed 3 bases, J shed 4 bases, and the junction held 5 bases outside the gene matches. In DNA, the CDR3 is TGCAGCGTTGAGTTAAGGACAGGGAAAAACATTCAGTACTTC. It yields the protein CSVELRTGKNIQYF. Filled out from reference TRBV29-1 and TRBJ2-4, the complete variable domain reads SAVISQKPSRDICQRGTSLTIQCQVDSQVTMMFWYRQQPGQSLTLIATANQGSEATYESGFVIDKFPISRPNLTFSTLTVSNMSPEDSSIYLCSVELRTGKNIQYFGAGTRLSVL.

The rearrangement uses TRBV28 and TRBJ2-5; D call uncertain. Germline lookup yields CDR1 MDHEN and CDR2 SYDVKM. This CDR3 comprises 16 residues. V was pared by 1 base and J by 2 bases, with 14 bases between. CDR3 protein: CASSLFARATQETQYF. CDR3 DNA sequence: TGTGCCAGCAGTTTATTCGCTAGAGCTACACAAGAGACCCAGTACTTC.

The chain joins TRBV29-1 to TRBJ2-3, with D unclear. This CDR3 has 13 amino acids. Germline V gives CDR1 SQVTM, CDR2 ANQGSEA. V lost 4 bases to trimming and J lost 5 bases, with 13 bases between them. CDR3 amino acids: CSVVGGDVDTQYF. DNA of the CDR3: TGCAGCGTTGTGGGTGGCGACGTAGATACGCAGTATTTT.